These 15 T cell receptor beta chains were sequenced from one sample in a study of chemoradiotherapy in HPV16-positive cancers. Sequencing was performed with immunoSEQ multiplex PCR; in TCRdb, only in-frame clones are kept and a portion is missing. The sample gives over 10,000 clones, about 77% of which show up once; 2.2% is in the top ten. This material was obtained from a patient who underwent chemoradiotherapy. These receptors all stem from a human donor with HPV-associated anogenital cancer.

The chain links TRBV29-1 to TRBJ2-3; D is unresolved. The CDR3 is 13 amino acids. CDR1 is SQVTM and CDR2 is ANQGSEA in the germline V gene. V was shortened by 3 bases and J by 5 bases, with 12 bases between the two germline ends. The CDR3 sequence is CSVETGVQDTQYF. CDR3 nucleotides: TGCAGCGTTGAGACGGGCGTTCAAGATACGCAGTATTTT.

This clone was counted between two and nine times. This rearrangement joins TRBV19 to TRBJ2-7; possible D gene TRBD1, 5 bases. The CDR3 contains 14 residues. V was cut by 9 bases and J by 0 bases, with 15 bases left in between. Germline V gene sequence: CDR1 LNHDA, CDR2 SQIVND (reference sequence). CDR3 coding DNA: TGTGCCAGCAGACCGGCGACAGACTCCTACGAGCAGTACTTC. The encoded protein is CASRPATDSYEQYF.

The CDR3 loop is CASSEPSPLHF. CDR3 DNA sequence: TGTGCCAGCAGTGAACCTTCACCCCTCCACTTT. This sequence joins TRBV2 and TRBJ1-6, with D unresolved. The ends were cut back, 2 bases at V and 9 bases at J, with 2 bases in the middle. This CDR3 has 11 residues. Germline V CDR1 and CDR2: SNHLY, FYNNEI.

This chain uses TRBV6-1 with TRBJ2-1, with D hard to call. From germline, CDR1 is MNHNS and CDR2 SASEGT. Between the trimmed V and J ends, which lost 1 base and 7 bases, there was a span of 2 bases. The CDR3 is 11 amino acids. The CDR3 here is CASSEVNEQFF. The CDR3 DNA is TGTGCCAGCAGTGAAGTGAATGAGCAGTTCTTC.

The V call is TRBV6-5, the J call TRBJ2-2; D might be TRBD1 (6 bases). The CDR3 runs to 14 residues. Deletions cut 7 bases from V and 1 base from J, with 10 bases between. Germline CDR1 is MNHEY and CDR2 is SVGAGI. The CDR3 sequence is CASNPGQNTGELFF. CDR3 sequence (DNA): TGTGCCAGCAATCCGGGACAGAACACCGGGGAGCTGTTTTTT.

The CDR3 loop is CASSDSGTLGLSEKLFF. In DNA form, the CDR3 reads TGTGCCAGCAGTGATTCCGGGACATTGGGATTGAGTGAAAAACTGTTTTTT. The chain links TRBV6-1 to TRBJ1-4; D perhaps matches TRBD1 (6 bases). Germline values: CDR1 MNHNS, CDR2 SASEGT. V was shortened by 3 bases and J by 7 bases, with 21 bases between the two germline ends. The CDR3 sequence is 17 residues long.

V is TRBV7-9 and J is TRBJ2-5; D is unclear. V was trimmed by 5 bases and J by 4 bases, leaving 17 bases between them. From germline, CDR1 is SEHNR and CDR2 FQNEAQ (reference sequence). The CDR3 has 15 residues. The CDR3, as DNA: TGTGCCAGCAGCCCCGAATCCGTGGGTGGAGAGACCCAGTACTTC. Its translation: CASSPESVGGETQYF.

This chain connects TRBV29-1 to TRBJ1-1, with D perhaps matching TRBD1 (6 bases). The CDR3 totals 14 residues. Deletions cut 4 bases from V and 0 bases from J, with 12 bases between. In germline, CDR1 is SQVTM, CDR2 ANQGSEA. This CDR3 reads CSVAGTSMNTEAFF. CDR3 DNA: TGCAGCGTTGCTGGGACATCAATGAACACTGAAGCTTTCTTT. The full variable domain, its missing parts supplied by reference TRBV29-1 and TRBJ1-1, is SAVISQKPSRDICQRGTSLTIQCQVDSQVTMMFWYRQQPGQSLTLIATANQGSEATYESGFVIDKFPISRPNLTFSTLTVSNMSPEDSSIYLCSVAGTSMNTEAFFGQGTRLTVV.

This rearrangement joins TRBV30 to TRBJ2-7, with 7 bases identical to TRBD1. From germline, CDR1 is GTSNPN and CDR2 SVGIG (reference sequence). This CDR3 contains 14 residues. Losses at the gene ends were 3 bases for V and 8 bases for J; bases not matched to a gene: 13. This CDR3 reads CAWSGHDRVDKQYF. For the CDR3, the DNA is TGTGCCTGGAGCGGACATGACAGGGTCGACAAGCAGTACTTC.

This chain links TRBV6-5 with TRBJ2-6; no clear D gene. Germline CDR1 MNHEY, CDR2 SVGAGI. The V and J ends lost 5 bases and 1 base respectively, with 9 bases between them. This CDR3 has 15 amino acids. The CDR3 DNA reads TGTGCCAGCAGTCTTACTTCATCTGGGGCCAACGTCCTGACTTTC. Protein sequence: CASSLTSSGANVLTF.

The chain is built from TRBV11-3 and TRBJ2-7; TRBD2 might be the D (5 bases). Germline CDR1 and CDR2: SGHNT and YENEEA. This CDR3 spans 16 amino acids. Trimming stripped 4 bases from V and 0 bases from J, with 16 bases between. The CDR3 here is CASSSRTAQTSYEQYF. CDR3 coding DNA: TGTGCCAGCAGCTCTCGGACTGCCCAAACCTCCTACGAGCAGTACTTC.

The genes are TRBV9 and TRBJ2-7, with 14 nucleotides matching TRBD2. V gave up 2 bases and J gave up 0 bases; unmatched junction bases: 4. The CDR3 is made up of 17 amino acids. Per the germline V gene, CDR1 is SGDLS and CDR2 is YYNGEE. The DNA for the CDR3 is TGTGCCAGCAGCGTGACTAGCGGGGGGGCCTTCTCCTACGAGCAGTACTTC. Amino acids: CASSVTSGGAFSYEQYF.

V gene TRBV2 combines with J gene TRBJ2-5; D perhaps matches TRBD1 (5 bases). V lost 6 bases to trimming and J lost 0 bases, with 11 bases between them. CDR3 size: 14 residues. CDR1 is SNHLY, CDR2 FYNNEI, per germline. CDR3 nucleotides: TGTGCCAGCAGACCCAACAGGCACCAAGAGACCCAGTACTTC. It codes for CASRPNRHQETQYF. The variable domain in full, completed from reference TRBV2 and TRBJ2-5, reads EPEVTQTPSHQVTQMGQEVILRCVPISNHLYFYWYRQILGQKVEFLVSFYNNEISEKSEIFDDQFSVERPDGSNFTLKIRSTKLEDSAMYFCASRPNRHQETQYFGPGTRLLVL.

This clone was observed a single time. The V call is TRBV5-1, the J call TRBJ1-4; tentative D call: TRBD1 (6 bases). Germline loops: CDR1 SGHRS, CDR2 YFSETQ. V shed 2 bases and J shed 8 bases, with 10 bases lying between them. The CDR3 covers 13 residues. CDR3 DNA sequence: TGCGCCAGCAGCTTATGGGGGGGCGAAAAACTGTTTTTT. As protein: CASSLWGGEKLFF.

This clone was seen just once. The gene calls are TRBV7-6 and TRBJ1-1, with D uncertain. The CDR3 extends over 16 amino acids. V lost 5 bases and J lost 1, with 17 bases in between. The V gene's germline CDR1 is SGHVS and CDR2 FNYEAQ. CDR3 bases: TGTGCCAGCAGCCCGATTACCGGAGTTTCGAACACTGAAGCTTTCTTT. It yields the protein CASSPITGVSNTEAFF.